Many counts were recorded for the clone carrying this T cell receptor beta chain. These data belong to a study of CDR3 diversity in severe acne. TCRdb independently ran MiXCR on the PCR reads; one entry per CDR3 protein. The profile shows around 94,000 distinct CDR3 sequences, 51% of them singletons. Material for sequencing was blood. The TCR sequence derives from a male donor with acne.

CDR3 loop: CASSDQLAEKSSYEQYF. CDR3 in DNA: TGCGCCAGCAGTGACCAACTAGCGGAAAAAAGCTCCTACGAGCAGTACTTC. The chain is built from TRBV10-1 and TRBJ2-7, with TRBD2 identical over 8 bases. The CDR3 is 17 residues long. Germline V gives CDR1 WNHNN, CDR2 SYGVQD (reference sequence). The ends lost 3 bases at V and 0 bases at J; junction bases unmatched: 10.